A selection of T cell receptor beta chains follows, all from one sample in a study of blood T cell repertoires in COVID-19. Assay used: immunoSEQ multiplex PCR; TCRdb lists only in-frame clones, some missing. The sample shows about 260,000 clones, about 89% of them seen only once. Sequences were obtained from peripheral blood. Every receptor here comes from a woman in her thirties or forties who had recovered from COVID-19. Each CDR3 is given with its conserved first and last residue. Each record gives: J gene, V gene, CDR3 protein.

TRBJ1-5,TRBV7-2,CASSLSRDNGQPQHF
TRBJ2-5,TRBV7-3,CASSLSLGETQYF
TRBJ2-3,TRBV4-3,CASSRTATGGVLGDTQYF
TRBJ1-2,TRBV27,CASSSGSLSYTF
TRBJ2-2,TRBV5-1,CASSLEAAGTGELFF
TRBJ1-5,TRBV2,CASRLGNQPQHF
TRBJ2-7,TRBV27,CASSLGGGWAYEQYF
TRBJ2-7,TRBV7-2,CASSLRQYFSYEQYF
TRBJ1-5,TRBV2,CASTASEGYGANQPQHF
TRBJ1-5,TRBV6-5,CASSSGQSNRDQPQHF
TRBJ1-1,TRBV3-1/TRBV3-2,CASRGQGNTEAFF
TRBJ1-1,TRBV5-1,CASSMSGTVETEAFF
TRBJ2-7,TRBV10-1,CASSAAGTGGFYEQYF
TRBJ1-5,TRBV6-5,CASRDRDSPNQPQHF
TRBJ2-3,TRBV5-1,CASSSLAGAQDTQYF
TRBJ1-2,TRBV3-1/TRBV3-2,CASSQAGYSSYGYTF
TRBJ2-5,TRBV15,CATSRGLAETQYF
TRBJ1-2,TRBV7-2,CASSLSRAAGGFLNYGYTF
TRBJ1-2,TRBV9,CASSVARGGYTF
TRBJ2-1,TRBV24-1,CATSDTTGGGNNEQFF
TRBJ1-2,TRBV27,CASSFDRGLLGYTF
TRBJ1-6,TRBV19,CASSNQGANSPLHF